This entry lists 5 T cell receptor beta chains sequenced from one sample in a study of naive and memory T cell subsets. An equimolar mix of two oligonucleotides served as the beta constant-region primer for TRBC1 and TRBC2. Each CDR3 protein gets one entry after TCRdb re-called the UMI-ligation and nested PCR reads with MiXCR. Of 120,000 to 150,000 distinct CDR3 sequences in the sample, 15% to 20% were seen once. The specimen was naive CD4+ T cells from blood. The receptor source for this set is a human donor in good health.

In its sample, this clonotype was seen many times. The genes are TRBV20-1 and TRBJ2-7; D is possibly TRBD1 (5 bases). CDR1 is DFQATT and CDR2 is SNEGSKA in the germline V gene (reference sequence). This CDR3 region has 15 residues. V was cut by 0 bases and J by 5 bases, with 17 bases left in between. This CDR3 is CSARDLTQGPHEQYF. In nucleotides, the CDR3 is TGCAGTGCTAGAGATCTGACGCAGGGTCCCCACGAGCAGTACTTC.

This clonotype was detected a few times. The V gene is TRBV2, the J gene TRBJ2-6; the D gene is possibly TRBD1 (5 bases). Trimming took 6 bases from V and 4 from J, leaving 10 bases between them. The germline CDR1 and CDR2 sequences are SNHLY and FYNNEI. The CDR3 spans 14 residues. CDR3 coding DNA: TGTGCCAGCAGCGTAGGGGCCGGGGCCAACGTCCTGACTTTC. Residues: CASSVGAGANVLTF. Based on the CDR3 plus reference TRBV2 and TRBJ2-6, the full variable domain is EPEVTQTPSHQVTQMGQEVILRCVPISNHLYFYWYRQILGQKVEFLVSFYNNEISEKSEIFDDQFSVERPDGSNFTLKIRSTKLEDSAMYFCASSVGAGANVLTFGAGSRLTVL.

The rearrangement uses TRBV19 and TRBJ2-7; the match to TRBD1 covers 7 bases. CDR1 and CDR2 (germline): LNHDA, SQIVND (reference sequence). Trimming removed 2 bases from V and 0 bases from J; junction bases left unmatched: 10. This CDR3 has 17 residues. Written as DNA, the CDR3 is TGTGCCAGTAGTATACTTCCGGCGACAGGGCCCTCCTACGAGCAGTACTTC. Translating gives CASSILPATGPSYEQYF.

This clonotype appeared a few times. This CDR3 is CASAEDTLPRSYEQYF. The DNA of the CDR3 is TGTGCCAGCGCCGAAGACACCCTTCCACGGTCCTACGAGCAGTACTTC. The J gene is TRBJ2-7, the V gene TRBV7-9; D unclear. CDR1 is SEHNR and CDR2 is FQNEAQ in the germline V gene (reference sequence). V lost 8 bases to trimming and J lost 1 base, with 21 bases between them. CDR3 length equals 16 residues.

J is TRBJ2-1 and V is TRBV28; D unclear. There are 15 residues in the CDR3. V was clipped by 5 bases and J by 2 bases, with 13 bases between them. CDR1 is MDHEN and CDR2 is SYDVKM in the germline V gene. CDR3 DNA sequence: TGTGCCAGCAGTCTGCGTGGGGTCGCCTACAATGAGCAGTTCTTC. This codes for CASSLRGVAYNEQFF.